The 29 T cell receptor beta chains reported below all come from one sample, sequenced in a study of sequential checkpoint blockade in melanoma. As to treatment: randomized to nivolumab then ipilimumab (arm A) or the reverse (arm B). Assay used: immunoSEQ multiplex PCR; TCRdb lists only in-frame clones, some missing. Counted here are just over 15,000 clones, 65% to 80% occurring once; the ten biggest clones make up 25% to 35%. Material: CD8+ T cells sorted from blood (inferred from file names), obtained from a patient given nivolumab and ipilimumab in sequence. All receptors come from a human donor with melanoma.

This clone was seen a few times. The V and J genes are TRBV19 and TRBJ1-1; D unclear. The CDR3 consists of 13 residues. Trimming stripped 2 bases from V and 0 bases from J, with 4 bases between. From germline, CDR1 is LNHDA and CDR2 SQIVND (reference sequence). CDR3 in DNA: TGTGCCAGTAGTATATCAGTGAACACTGAAGCTTTCTTT. Protein sequence: CASSISVNTEAFF. The variable domain in full, with the rest retrieved from reference TRBV19 and TRBJ1-1, is DGGITQSPKYLFRKEGQNVTLSCEQNLNHDAMYWYRQDPGQGLRLIYYSQIVNDFQKGDIAEGYSVSREKKESFPLTVTSAQKNPTAFYLCASSISVNTEAFFGQGTRLTVV.

This clone was detected a few times. A far larger clone differs by one base, so this is likely a read error. The sample contains more than one DNA sequence encoding this CDR3. V and J are TRBV9 and TRBJ2-7; 8 bases are a match to TRBD1. CDR1 is SGDLS, CDR2 YYNGEE, per germline. The length of the CDR3 is 15 residues. After removal of 4 bases from V and 0 bases from J, the junction contained 6 bases not matched to a gene. CDR3 bases: TGTGCCAGCAGCATGGGACAGGTCAACTCCTACGAGCAGTACTTC. Residues: CASSMGQVNSYEQYF.

CDR3 in amino acids: CATQDRRREQYF. The CDR3 DNA follows: TGTGCCACCCAGGACAGGAGGAGGGAGCAGTACTTC. The chain recombines TRBV28 with TRBJ2-7; 7 bases are shared with TRBD1. The CDR3 spans 12 residues. Trimming took 10 bases from V and 7 from J; bases not matched to a gene: 10. CDR1 is MDHEN, CDR2 SYDVKM, per germline.

The V and J genes are TRBV5-1 and TRBJ2-7; 9 positions agree with TRBD2. CDR3 length: 14 amino acids. Germline V gene data show CDR1 as SGHRS and CDR2 as YFSETQ. After removal of 4 bases from V and 5 bases from J, the junction contained 7 bases not matched to a gene. CDR3 sequence reads: CASSTAGGWNEQYF. The CDR3 nucleotides are TGCGCCAGCAGCACGGCGGGGGGGTGGAACGAGCAGTACTTC.

By sample fraction, this clone is medium-sized. J is TRBJ1-3 and V is TRBV28, with 8 bases aligning to TRBD1. CDR3 length equals 19 residues. Looked up from germline, CDR1 is MDHEN and CDR2 is SYDVKM. J gave up 3 bases and V 4 bases, and 17 bases lay outside the gene matches. The CDR3 protein is CASSSPYNTGGEIGNTIYF. In DNA form, the CDR3 reads TGTGCCAGCAGTTCACCATACAACACAGGGGGGGAAATTGGAAACACCATATATTTT.

V gene TRBV7-9 combines with J gene TRBJ2-1, with TRBD1 matching 9 bases. From germline, CDR1 is SEHNR and CDR2 FQNEAQ (reference sequence). The CDR3 contains 15 residues. The V segment lost 5 bases and the J segment 8 bases; nucleotides outside the gene matches: 10. CDR3 sequence reads: CASSLGQGRWDEQFF. DNA for the CDR3: TGTGCCAGCAGCCTTGGACAGGGGCGCTGGGATGAGCAGTTCTTC.

The rearrangement links TRBV4-3 to TRBJ2-7, with 14 positions matching TRBD2. The germline gives CDR1 LGHNA, CDR2 YSLEER. J gave up 3 bases and V 4 bases, and 2 bases lay outside the gene matches. The CDR3 is 15 amino acids. The CDR3 region is CASSRGLAGGYEQYF. CDR3 in DNA: TGCGCCAGCAGCCGTGGACTAGCGGGGGGCTACGAGCAGTACTTC.

This clone has only a few counts. The chain is built from TRBV6-4 and TRBJ1-1; D perhaps matches TRBD1 (5 bases). The length of the CDR3 is 15 residues. Germline-derived CDR1 and CDR2 are MRHNA and SNTAGT. The V gene lost 0 bases and the J gene lost 4 bases, with 12 bases spanning the gap. CDR3 loop: CASSDSPGRGTEAFF. CDR3 sequence (DNA): TGTGCCAGCAGTGACTCTCCAGGGAGGGGCACTGAAGCTTTCTTT.

The CDR3: CASSLAGSYEQYF. The CDR3, as DNA: TGTGCCAGCAGTTTGGCGGGCTCCTACGAGCAGTACTTC. V gene TRBV28 combines with J gene TRBJ2-7; D is perhaps TRBD2 (5 bases). Germline V gene sequence: CDR1 MDHEN, CDR2 SYDVKM. The CDR3 length is 13 residues. The ends were cut back, 3 bases at V and 0 bases at J, with 6 bases in the middle.

J is TRBJ2-7 and V is TRBV6-5; perhaps TRBD1 as D (5 bases). Trimming took off 6 bases at V and 5 bases at J, with 14 bases between the two ends. This CDR3 has 13 amino acids. CDR1 is MNHEY and CDR2 is SVGAGI in the germline V gene. The DNA of the CDR3 is TGTGCCAGCAGACCAGGGTTTGTGAACGAGCAGTACTTC. Translation: CASRPGFVNEQYF.

The chain is built from TRBV7-2 and TRBJ2-7, with TRBD1 matching over 10 bases. Germline CDR1 and CDR2: SGHTA and FQGNSA. J lost 3 bases, V lost 6 bases, and 8 bases had no gene match. There are 15 residues in the CDR3. Here the CDR3 DNA reads TGTGCCAGCAGGAACGGACAGGGGGTAAGCTACGAGCAGTACTTC. It specifies CASRNGQGVSYEQYF.

The chain has TRBV27 and TRBJ2-2, with D maybe TRBD2 (6 bases). Germline lookup yields CDR1 MNHEY and CDR2 SMNVEV (reference sequence). CDR3 length: 15 amino acids. V was clipped by 3 bases and J by 5 bases, with 13 bases between them. The CDR3 DNA is TGTGCCAGCAGTTTGGAGGGGCCGAGAACCGGGGAGCTGTTTTTT. Translation: CASSLEGPRTGELFF.

The V call is TRBV27, the J call TRBJ2-7; perhaps TRBD1 as D (5 bases). Germline V gene sequence: CDR1 MNHEY, CDR2 SMNVEV (reference sequence). V was pared by 6 bases and J by 2 bases, with 17 bases between. CDR3 length: 15 amino acids. The CDR3 nucleotides read TGTGCCAGCAGGCCAGGCGGACACTCCACCTACGAGCAGTACTTC. Its translation: CASRPGGHSTYEQYF.

The rearrangement joins TRBV9 to TRBJ2-3; TRBD2 matches at 15 bases. In germline, CDR1 is SGDLS, CDR2 YYNGEE. J lost 7 bases, V lost 3 bases, and 3 bases had no gene match. This CDR3 contains 15 residues. DNA for the CDR3: TGTGCCAGCAGCGGGACTAGCGGGAGGGGAAATACGCAGTATTTT. It specifies CASSGTSGRGNTQYF.

The V and J genes are TRBV27 and TRBJ2-1; 8 positions match TRBD2. The CDR3 totals 14 residues. The junction had 3 bases not matched to a gene; V was cut back by 5 bases and J by 3 bases. The V gene's germline CDR1 is MNHEY and CDR2 SMNVEV (reference sequence). CDR3 in amino acids: CASSLGTSYNEQFF. CDR3 bases: TGTGCCAGCAGTCTCGGGACTAGCTACAATGAGCAGTTCTTC.

The chain couples TRBV6-4 to TRBJ2-2; TRBD2 matches 8 bases. The CDR3 is 14 amino acids. Trimming removed 3 bases from V and 5 bases from J; junction bases left unmatched: 2. Per germline, CDR1 MRHNA and CDR2 SNTAGT. CDR3 sequence (DNA): TGTGCCAGCAGTGATGGACTAGCTACCGGGGAGCTGTTTTTT. It encodes CASSDGLATGELFF.

This chain joins TRBV4-2 and TRBJ1-1, with D possibly matching TRBD1 (5 bases). V lost 3 bases to trimming and J lost 1 base, with 9 bases between them. CDR3 size: 14 residues. CDR1 is LGHNA and CDR2 is YNFKEQ in the germline V gene. CDR3 nucleotides: TGTGCCAGCAGCCACCCGGGGGGGAACACTGAAGCTTTCTTT. Encoded protein: CASSHPGGNTEAFF.

The V and J genes are TRBV7-9 and TRBJ2-5, with unresolved D. This CDR3 contains 14 residues. Trimming stripped 5 bases from V and 5 bases from J, with 15 bases between. CDR1 SEHNR and CDR2 FQNEAQ come from the germline V gene (reference sequence). The DNA for the CDR3 is TGTGCCAGCAGCCCGACATACAACGCTGAGACCCAGTACTTC. As protein: CASSPTYNAETQYF.

The V call is TRBV14, the J call TRBJ2-2, with no clear D. Trimming stripped 0 bases from V and 4 bases from J, with 3 bases between. This CDR3 is 13 amino acids long. The germline V gene has CDR1 SGHDN and CDR2 FVKESK. DNA of the CDR3: TGTGCCAGCAGCCAAGACGTCACCGGGGAGCTGTTTTTT. It specifies CASSQDVTGELFF.

The rearrangement joins TRBV7-9 to TRBJ2-7; weak D call: TRBD1 (6 bases). This CDR3 comprises 15 residues. V was shortened by 4 bases and J by 1 base, with 14 bases between the two germline ends. Germline V CDR1 and CDR2: SEHNR, FQNEAQ (reference sequence). CDR3 region: CASSYFRTGSYEQYF. The DNA of the CDR3 is TGTGCCAGCAGCTACTTTCGTACAGGGTCCTACGAGCAGTACTTC.

J is TRBJ2-3 and V is TRBV9; 7 nucleotides agree with TRBD2. CDR1 SGDLS and CDR2 YYNGEE come from the germline V gene. V shed 4 bases, J shed 2 bases, and the junction held 10 bases outside the gene matches. The CDR3 is made up of 16 amino acids. The CDR3 DNA is TGTGCCAGCAGCCCAGGGACTAATTCTAACACAGATACGCAGTATTTT. Amino acids: CASSPGTNSNTDTQYF.

The chain carries TRBV30 and TRBJ2-5; D may be TRBD1 (6 bases). Germline CDR1 reads GTSNPN; CDR2 reads SVGIG (reference sequence). The CDR3 has 13 amino acids. The V and J ends lost 1 base and 5 bases respectively, with 11 bases between them. The CDR3 nucleotides read TGTGCCTGGAGTGCCTACAGGGCCGAGACCCAGTACTTC. It specifies CAWSAYRAETQYF.

J is TRBJ2-5 and V is TRBV7-8, with D unclear. The CDR3 runs 15 residues. CDR1 is SGHVS, CDR2 FQNEAQ, per germline. The V end was cut by 2 bases, the J end by 2 bases, with 12 bases between. The CDR3 protein is CASSLYGQSQETQYF. Here the CDR3 DNA reads TGTGCCAGCAGCTTATATGGGCAGTCGCAAGAGACCCAGTACTTC.

The chain recombines TRBV30 with TRBJ2-7; possibly TRBD1 for D (5 bases). Trimming took off 4 bases at V and 6 bases at J, with 13 bases between the two ends. Germline values: CDR1 GTSNPN, CDR2 SVGIG (reference sequence). This CDR3 is 12 amino acids long. The CDR3 bases are TGTGCCTGGAATTCAGGGTCGGGCGAGCAGTACTTC. Amino acid sequence: CAWNSGSGEQYF.

The rearrangement joins TRBV7-8 to TRBJ2-5, with D perhaps TRBD1 (5 bases). V dropped 5 bases and J dropped 5 bases, with 21 bases sitting between them. This CDR3 is built from 16 residues. CDR1 and CDR2 from the germline V gene are SGHVS and FQNEAQ. Here the CDR3 DNA reads TGTGCCAGCAGCACGTCCCGGACATCTGTCCGGGAGACCCAGTACTTC. Translated: CASSTSRTSVRETQYF. The full variable domain, completed using reference TRBV7-8 and TRBJ2-5, is GAGVSQSPRYKVAKRGQDVALRCDPISGHVSLFWYQQALGQGPEFLTYFQNEAQLDKSGLPSDRFFAERPEGSVSTLKIQRTQQEDSAVYLCASSTSRTSVRETQYFGPGTRLLVL.

The V call is TRBV6-4, the J call TRBJ2-7; no definite D call. Germline lookup yields CDR1 MRHNA and CDR2 SNTAGT. This CDR3 spans 13 amino acids. The V end lost 7 bases, the J end lost 0 bases, and 10 bases lay between the germline ends. CDR3: CASTIADSYEQYF. Here the CDR3 DNA reads TGTGCCAGCACGATTGCGGACTCCTACGAGCAGTACTTC.

This chain uses TRBV6-4 with TRBJ2-3, with TRBD2 matching over 11 bases. The J segment lost 3 bases and the V segment lost 6 bases, leaving 5 bases of the junction unmatched. This CDR3 is 15 amino acids long. Germline lookup yields CDR1 MRHNA and CDR2 SNTAGT. The CDR3 DNA reads TGTGCCAGCAGCCCCACTAGCGGGAGTACAGATACGCAGTATTTT. This sequence encodes CASSPTSGSTDTQYF.

CDR3 in DNA: TGTGCCAGCAGCTTAGATCACAGGGACTATTACAATGAGCAGTTCTTC. Translation gives CASSLDHRDYYNEQFF. The J gene is TRBJ2-1, the V gene TRBV11-2, with a possible D match to TRBD2 (7 bases). CDR1 is SGHAT and CDR2 is FQNNGV in the germline V gene. The length of the CDR3 is 16 residues. The germline V and J ends were trimmed by 0 bases and 4 bases, with 13 bases remaining between them.

The gene calls are TRBV9 and TRBJ2-5, with 12 bases matching TRBD2. This CDR3 has 15 residues. Germline lookup yields CDR1 SGDLS and CDR2 YYNGEE. V trimming: 4 bases; J trimming: 4 bases; junction bases outside the gene matches: 5. The CDR3: CASSSSGGAGETQYF. In DNA, the CDR3 is TGTGCCAGCAGCTCTAGCGGGGGGGCCGGAGAGACCCAGTACTTC.